This TCR beta chain was observed in a study of T cell responses to AZD1222 COVID-19 vaccine. V was shortened by 3 bases and J by 8 bases, with 10 bases between the two germline ends. The CDR3 loop spans 12 amino acids. The germline V gene encodes CDR1 SNHLY and CDR2 FYNNEI. Method: immunoSEQ multiplex PCR; TCRdb's copy keeps in-frame clones and lacks some. The sample has approximately 140,000 clones, more than 85% seen once; the top ten hold 1.5% to 2%. The sequenced sample was peripheral blood, obtained on day 0 of AZD1222 vaccination. This chain links TRBV2 with TRBJ1-2; D may be TRBD1 (5 bases). The sequence came from an adult in good health. The CDR3 coding sequence is TGTGCCAGCAGTGAGGGGCCGAGAGGCTACACCTTC. The encoded protein is CASSEGPRGYTF.